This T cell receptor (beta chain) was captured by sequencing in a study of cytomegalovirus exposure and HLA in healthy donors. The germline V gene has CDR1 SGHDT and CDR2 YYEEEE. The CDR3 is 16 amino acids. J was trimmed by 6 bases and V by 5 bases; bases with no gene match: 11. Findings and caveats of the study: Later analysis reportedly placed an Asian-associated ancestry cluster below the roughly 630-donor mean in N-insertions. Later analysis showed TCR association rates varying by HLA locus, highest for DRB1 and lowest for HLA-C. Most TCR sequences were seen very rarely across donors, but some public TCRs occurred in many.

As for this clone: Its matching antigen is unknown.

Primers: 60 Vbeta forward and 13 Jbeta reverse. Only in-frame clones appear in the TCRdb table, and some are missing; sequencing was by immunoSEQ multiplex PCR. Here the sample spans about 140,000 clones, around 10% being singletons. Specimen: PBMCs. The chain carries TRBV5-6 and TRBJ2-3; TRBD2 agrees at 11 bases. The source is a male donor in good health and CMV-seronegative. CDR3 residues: CASRSPTSGELDTQYF. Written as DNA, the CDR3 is TGTGCCAGCAGGTCGCCGACTAGCGGGGAACTCGATACGCAGTATTTT. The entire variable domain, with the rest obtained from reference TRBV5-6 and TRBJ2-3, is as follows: DAGVTQSPTHLIKTRGQQVTLRCSPKSGHDTVSWYQQALGQGPQFIFQYYEEEERQRGNFPDRFSGHQFPNYSSELNVNALLLGDSALYLCASRSPTSGELDTQYFGPGTRLTVL.